This is a list of T cell receptor beta chains from one sample in a study of post-analysis software for immune sequencing data. TCRdb recomputed calls from the PCR reads with MiXCR, one row per CDR3 protein. The sample yields fewer than 600,000 distinct CDR3 sequences, roughly 45% seen once. The sample consisted of blood. The source is a girl between 10 and 17 years old with multiple sclerosis. Both conserved end residues are part of each CDR3. The order of the fields is clone size, D gene, J gene, V gene, CDR3 DNA, CDR3 protein. The D gene is left open where the match is weak. Not all rows give a size; the values are once, few, many and, for expanded clones, a class.

>NA|TRBD1|TRBJ2-7|TRBV20-1
TGCAGTGCTAGAGACTACCAGGGGGCGGATTACGAGCAGTACTTC
CSARDYQGADYEQYF
>few|NA|TRBJ2-7|TRBV7-9
TGTGCCAGCAGCTTAAGGAACTCCTACGAGCAGTACTTC
CASSLRNSYEQYF
>NA|NA|TRBJ1-5|TRBV7-9
TGTGCCAGCAGCGACGGACATCAGAATCAGCCCCAGCATTTT
CASSDGHQNQPQHF
>NA|TRBD1|TRBJ2-7|TRBV6-6
TGTGCCAGCAGCTCCCCGGACAGGGCTTCCTACGAGCAGTACTTC
CASSSPDRASYEQYF
>few|NA|TRBJ2-5|TRBV3-1
TGTGCCAGCAGCCAACGGACCAGAGGACATGAGCAGTACTTC
CASSQRTRGHEQYF
>NA|NA|TRBJ2-7|TRBV12-3/TRBV12-4
TGTGCCAGCAGGGGGAGTTTCGGGCAGTCCTACGAGCAGTACTTC
CASRGSFGQSYEQYF
>NA|TRBD2|TRBJ2-7|TRBV7-6
TGTGCCAGCAGCCAAATAGCGGGAGGGTCTCCCTACGAGCAGTACTTC
CASSQIAGGSPYEQYF
>NA|TRBD2|TRBJ2-1|TRBV30
TGTGCCTGGAGTGCCGGGACTAGCTCAACCGACTCCTACAATGAGCAGTTCTTC
CAWSAGTSSTDSYNEQFF
>NA|NA|TRBJ2-3|TRBV12-3/TRBV12-4
TGTGCCAGCAGTTTGATCGCAGGGGGCACAGATACGCAGTATTTT
CASSLIAGGTDTQYF
>NA|NA|TRBJ2-3|TRBV5-1
TGCGCCAGCAGCCCGGAGGATGGCCTTTCCGCAGATACGCAGTATTTT
CASSPEDGLSADTQYF
>once|NA|TRBJ1-1|TRBV6-6
TGTGCCAGCAGGACCCAGTCTGAAGCTTTCTTT
CASRTQSEAFF
>NA|TRBD1|TRBJ2-1|TRBV10-3
TGTGCCATGACAGGGGAGGTATACAATGAGCAGTTCTTC
CAMTGEVYNEQFF
>NA|TRBD2|TRBJ2-1|TRBV7-3
TGTGCCAGCAGCTTAATAGCGGGGTCCTACAATGAGCAGTTCTTC
CASSLIAGSYNEQFF
>NA|TRBD2|TRBJ2-1|TRBV20-1
TGCAGTGCCGGGACTAGCGCTCACAATGAGCAGTTCTTC
CSAGTSAHNEQFF
>few|TRBD2|TRBJ2-7|TRBV27
TGTGCCAGCAGCCCCGGGAGGAGGCTCTCCTACGAGCAGTACTTC
CASSPGRRLSYEQYF
>NA|TRBD2|TRBJ2-3|TRBV6-5
TGTGCCAGCAGTTTGAGACTAGCGGGACTCGGGAGAGATACGCAGTATTTT
CASSLRLAGLGRDTQYF
>few|NA|TRBJ2-7|TRBV6-5
TGTGCCAGCAGTTCGCCGGGGGTCGCCTACGAGCAGTACTTC
CASSSPGVAYEQYF
>few|NA|TRBJ1-2|TRBV7-9
TGTGCCAGCAGCTTAGACACAGGGAGTCGGACATATGGCTACACCTTC
CASSLDTGSRTYGYTF
>few|NA|TRBJ2-3|TRBV20-1
TGCAGTGGATTGGGGGTCCGCACAGATACGCAGTATTTT
CSGLGVRTDTQYF
>NA|NA|TRBJ2-7|TRBV7-9
TGTGCCAGCAGCTTAGTCGGCGGATACTCCTACGAGCAGTACTTC
CASSLVGGYSYEQYF
>NA|NA|TRBJ2-5|TRBV12-5
TGTGCTAGTGGTCCGGGGTCGGCAGGAGAGACCCAGTACTTC
CASGPGSAGETQYF
>few|NA|TRBJ2-1|TRBV20-1
TGCAGTGCCACAGGGCTTGGGCAGTTCTTC
CSATGLGQFF
>NA|NA|TRBJ2-3|TRBV19
TGTGCCAGTAGTATAGCACCGTCCACAGATACGCAGTATTTT
CASSIAPSTDTQYF
>NA|NA|TRBJ2-5|TRBV28
TGTGCCAGCAGCAATTGGAGGGTCCCCGACCAAGAGACCCAGTACTTC
CASSNWRVPDQETQYF